This TCR beta chain was identified in a study of regulatory T cells in long-lasting Graves disease. Time point in this sample: newly diagnosed GD, antithyroid drugs for less than 3 months. Isolated PBMC RNA provided the starting material for the TCR library. The V gene lost 2 bases and the J gene lost 4 bases, with 4 bases spanning the gap. CDR1 is SGHAT and CDR2 is FQDESV in the germline V gene (reference sequence). This CDR3 has 12 amino acids. According to the study, TCR beta libraries were built with iRepertoire HTBI primers and CDR3-region Arm-PCR. Using its own MiXCR run on the multiplex PCR reads, TCRdb lists one record per CDR3 protein. The sample consists of fewer than 550,000 distinct CDR3 sequences, about 16% of them appearing once. This clonotype has a count of ten or more. The same data also went into a second study, on T cells in Graves' hyperthyroidism and ophthalmopathy.

V and J are TRBV11-1 and TRBJ2-3; no clear D gene. The clonotype originates from a woman aged 35 to 60 with Graves disease. Sample: peripheral blood mononuclear cells (PBMCs), taken at new diagnosis, from a patient treated with antithyroid drugs. CDR3: CASSLTPDTQYF. The CDR3, as DNA: TGTGCCAGCAGCTTAACGCCAGATACGCAGTATTTT.